This entry lists 32 T cell receptor beta chains sequenced from one sample in a study of CD8+ T cells in alopecia areata. As to treatment: oral pan-JAK inhibitor, 5-10 mg twice daily. cDNA prepared by RNA extraction and subsequent reverse transcription served as the template for sequencing. Profiling relied on immunoSEQ multiplex PCR, and the TCRdb table lists in-frame clones only, not all of them. The sample has 100,000 to 150,000 clones, roughly 63% seen once. The sample consisted of CD8+ T cells sorted from blood, taken at week 4, from a patient treated with tofacitinib. The receptors originated from a human donor with alopecia areata.

Only a few counts were recorded for this clone. This sequence joins TRBV27 and TRBJ1-1, with 11 bases lining up with TRBD1. CDR3 length: 15 residues. The germline V gene has CDR1 MNHEY and CDR2 SMNVEV (reference sequence). The V gene end was trimmed by 4 bases and the J gene end by 7 bases; junction bases not matched to a gene: 8. CDR3: CASSSGTGGRGEAFF. The CDR3 nucleotides are TGTGCCAGCAGTTCCGGGACAGGGGGTAGAGGTGAAGCTTTCTTT.

V and J are TRBV28 and TRBJ2-3, with D possibly matching TRBD1 (5 bases). V lost 6 bases, J lost 2 bases, and 15 bases lay in between. The germline CDR1 and CDR2 sequences are MDHEN and SYDVKM. The length of the CDR3 is 15 residues. CDR3 amino acids: CASRLRTSYTDTQYF. The CDR3 region has the DNA TGTGCCAGCAGACTGAGGACAAGTTACACAGATACGCAGTATTTT.

The chain joins TRBV13 to TRBJ2-1; a weak D match, TRBD1 (6 bases). The CDR3 has 14 amino acids. V lost 1 base, J lost 10 bases, and 14 bases lay in between. From germline, CDR1 is PRHDT and CDR2 FYEKMQ (reference sequence). The CDR3 DNA is TGTGCCAGCAGCTTAGACGGGACATGGGTAGAGCAGTTCTTC. The encoded protein is CASSLDGTWVEQFF. The full variable domain, its missing parts supplied by reference TRBV13 and TRBJ2-1, is AAGVIQSPRHLIKEKRETATLKCYPIPRHDTVYWYQQGPGQDPQFLISFYEKMQSDKGSIPDRFSAQQFSDYHSELNMSSLELGDSALYFCASSLDGTWVEQFFGPGTRLTVL.

The chain links TRBV29-1 to TRBJ1-6; TRBD1 might be the D (6 bases). CDR1 and CDR2 from the germline V gene are SQVTM and ANQGSEA. The CDR3 runs to 23 residues. V shed 0 bases and J shed 8 bases, with 38 bases lying between them. The CDR3 protein is CSVEDLRRGPSQGSYSYHSPLHF. CDR3 DNA: TGCAGCGTTGAAGATCTGCGGCGGGGGCCGTCCCAAGGTTCCTACTCCTACCATTCACCCCTCCACTTT.

The chain is built from TRBV30 and TRBJ2-1; 9 positions match TRBD1. V was clipped by 3 bases and J by 7 bases; unmatched bases: 7. Germline lookup yields CDR1 GTSNPN and CDR2 SVGIG (reference sequence). The CDR3 totals 14 residues. In DNA, the CDR3 is TGTGCCTGGAGGCTGACAGGGGGTAGGAATGAGCAGTTCTTC. Amino acid sequence: CAWRLTGGRNEQFF.

V and J are TRBV2 and TRBJ2-4; no reliable D call. CDR1 is SNHLY and CDR2 is FYNNEI in the germline V gene. V was shortened by 4 bases and J by 7 bases, with 20 bases between the two germline ends. The CDR3 loop spans 16 amino acids. CDR3 region: CASSGTPPGPQNIQYF. The DNA of the CDR3 is TGTGCCAGCAGTGGTACCCCACCGGGCCCGCAGAACATTCAGTACTTC.

J is TRBJ1-2 and V is TRBV29-1; D is ambiguous. Per germline, CDR1 SQVTM and CDR2 ANQGSEA. This CDR3 spans 14 amino acids. Trimming removed 1 base at V and 4 bases at J, with 13 bases between. The CDR3 spells CSVEVEESFYGYTF. CDR3 sequence (DNA): TGCAGCGTTGAAGTGGAGGAGTCATTCTATGGCTACACCTTC. The variable domain in full, completed from reference TRBV29-1 and TRBJ1-2, reads SAVISQKPSRDICQRGTSLTIQCQVDSQVTMMFWYRQQPGQSLTLIATANQGSEATYESGFVIDKFPISRPNLTFSTLTVSNMSPEDSSIYLCSVEVEESFYGYTFGSGTRLTVV.

The rearrangement links TRBV30 to TRBJ1-2, with D unresolved. The V and J ends lost 5 bases and 7 bases respectively, with 5 bases between them. In germline, CDR1 is GTSNPN, CDR2 SVGIG (reference sequence). There are 9 residues in the CDR3. CDR3 DNA sequence: TGTGCCTGGGACGCTGGCTACACCTTC. Amino acids: CAWDAGYTF.

This clone was seen a handful of times. This rearrangement joins TRBV29-1 to TRBJ2-3, with D perhaps TRBD1 or TRBD2 (5 bases each). The CDR3 is 14 amino acids. Trimming removed 3 bases at V and 0 bases at J, with 10 bases between. Germline loops: CDR1 SQVTM, CDR2 ANQGSEA. As DNA, the CDR3 is TGCAGCGTTGACGGGGCCTCTAGCACAGATACGCAGTATTTT. It is translated as CSVDGASSTDTQYF.

This clone was detected only once. The chain is built from TRBV27 and TRBJ2-2; D is unclear. Trimming removed 3 bases at V and 6 bases at J, with 5 bases between. Germline V gene sequence: CDR1 MNHEY, CDR2 SMNVEV (reference sequence). CDR3 size: 12 residues. CDR3 bases: TGTGCCAGCAGTTTGATCGCCGGGGAGCTGTTTTTT. Its protein is CASSLIAGELFF.

This clone was seen only once. At one end the junction does not follow the germline gene, possibly because of a read error. The rearrangement uses TRBV30 and TRBJ2-7; possible D gene TRBD1, 5 bases. Per germline, CDR1 GTSNPN and CDR2 SVGIG (reference sequence). The CDR3 loop spans 13 amino acids. The CDR3 loop is CAWIDSRSYEQCF. The CDR3 DNA is TGTGCCTGGATTGACAGCCGCTCCTACGAGCAGTGCTTC. Variable domain in full (rest from reference TRBV30 and TRBJ2-7): SQTIHQWPATLVQPVGSPLSLECTVEGTSNPNLYWYRQAAGRGLQLLFYSVGIGQISSEVPQNLSASRPQDRQFILSSKKLLLSDSGFYLCAWIDSRSYEQCFGPGTRLTVT.

The chain is built from TRBV29-1 and TRBJ2-3, with TRBD1 as a possible D gene (5 bases). V lost 0 bases, J lost 3 bases, and 25 bases lay in between. This CDR3 contains 19 residues. In germline, CDR1 is SQVTM, CDR2 ANQGSEA. The CDR3 bases are TGCAGCGTTGAAGATCACGCCGCCTTGTCCAGGGTAGGGACAGATACGCAGTATTTT. Its protein product is CSVEDHAALSRVGTDTQYF.

This clone was observed a handful of times. Distinct nucleotide sequences in the sample also encode this CDR3. The chain is built from TRBV30 and TRBJ1-5; D is unclear. CDR1 and CDR2 (germline): GTSNPN, SVGIG (reference sequence). V was cut by 1 base and J by 2 bases, with 6 bases left in between. The CDR3 length is 13 residues. CDR3 coding DNA: TGTGCCTGGAGTGACACCGGCAATCAGCCCCAGCATTTT. Translated: CAWSDTGNQPQHF.

This clone was detected once. The chain has TRBV29-1 and TRBJ2-5; a possible D gene is TRBD1 (5 bases). Trimming removed 1 base from V and 3 bases from J, with 9 bases in between. The CDR3 is 13 amino acids. From germline, CDR1 is SQVTM and CDR2 ANQGSEA. The CDR3 sequence is CSVEVGHEETQYF. The DNA for the CDR3 is TGCAGCGTTGAAGTAGGACACGAAGAGACCCAGTACTTC.

This sequence joins TRBV4-3 and TRBJ2-2; D possibly corresponds to TRBD2 (5 bases). The length of the CDR3 is 14 residues. Looked up from germline, CDR1 is LGHNA and CDR2 is YSLEER. The V end lost 0 bases, the J end lost 4 bases, and 6 bases lay between the germline ends. The CDR3 protein is CASSQDRGTGELFF. The CDR3 bases are TGCGCCAGCAGCCAAGATCGGGGCACCGGGGAGCTGTTTTTT.

This clone appeared a few times. The gene calls are TRBV30 and TRBJ1-1; the D is unclear. Trimming removed 0 bases at V and 4 bases at J, with 12 bases between. Germline loops: CDR1 GTSNPN, CDR2 SVGIG (reference sequence). The CDR3 has 14 amino acids. CDR3: CAWSVRHLTTEAFF. DNA of the CDR3: TGTGCCTGGAGTGTAAGACACCTTACCACTGAAGCTTTCTTT.

The chain links TRBV11-2 to TRBJ2-7; D is unclear. Germline V CDR1 and CDR2: SGHAT, FQNNGV. The CDR3 loop spans 10 amino acids. Deletions cut 8 bases from V and 6 bases from J, with 8 bases between. The CDR3 bases are TGTGCCAGCTCCTCAGGCGAGCAGTACTTC. It encodes CASSSGEQYF.

This chain uses TRBV5-1 with TRBJ2-3; D perhaps matches TRBD1 (6 bases). The CDR3 loop spans 18 amino acids. V was trimmed by 1 base and J by 1 base, leaving 19 bases between them. The germline V gene encodes CDR1 SGHRS and CDR2 YFSETQ. The CDR3 protein is CASSLIPPGEGGTDTQYF. The CDR3 DNA is TGCGCCAGCAGCTTGATCCCCCCGGGTGAGGGGGGCACAGATACGCAGTATTTT.

This clone was seen more than once but under ten times. V and J are TRBV7-9 and TRBJ2-3, with 8 bases fitting TRBD2. With V trimmed by 5 bases and J by 0 bases, 4 bases remained unmatched. Germline V gene data show CDR1 as SEHNR and CDR2 as FQNEAQ (reference sequence). The CDR3 runs 15 residues. CDR3 DNA: TGTGCCAGCAGCCCCATAGCGGGGAGCACAGATACGCAGTATTTT. Amino acids: CASSPIAGSTDTQYF.

The chain couples TRBV9 to TRBJ2-7, with D perhaps TRBD2 (5 bases). Looked up from germline, CDR1 is SGDLS and CDR2 is YYNGEE. The CDR3 is 14 residues long. V shed 1 base and J shed 5 bases, with 13 bases lying between them. The CDR3 DNA follows: TGTGCCAGCAGCGTATACGGGGTAGGTGACGAGCAGTACTTC. Translation: CASSVYGVGDEQYF.

The chain recombines TRBV29-1 with TRBJ2-1, with 7 bases aligning to TRBD2. Germline CDR1 reads SQVTM; CDR2 reads ANQGSEA. There are 15 residues in the CDR3. The V segment lost 7 bases and the J segment 5 bases; nucleotides outside the gene matches: 14. CDR3 loop: CSADGREVENNEQFF. DNA of the CDR3: TGCAGCGCCGACGGCCGGGAGGTGGAAAACAATGAGCAGTTCTTC.

The chain joins TRBV7-9 to TRBJ2-5; TRBD2 agrees at 9 bases. CDR1 SEHNR and CDR2 FQNEAQ come from the germline V gene (reference sequence). The CDR3 has 16 amino acids. J was trimmed by 5 bases and V by 4 bases; bases with no gene match: 11. The CDR3 region has the DNA TGTGCCAGCAGCTCCTCGGGAGCGGGGGGTGAGGAGACCCAGTACTTC. Its translation is CASSSSGAGGEETQYF.

The CDR3 here is CASSSYQETQYF. The CDR3 DNA sequence: TGTGCCAGCAGCTCGTACCAAGAGACCCAGTACTTC. The chain employs TRBV7-9 and TRBJ2-5; D ambiguous. This CDR3 contains 12 residues. Germline V CDR1 and CDR2: SEHNR, FQNEAQ (reference sequence). The V end lost 4 bases, the J end lost 0 bases, and 3 bases lay between the germline ends.

This clone was counted a few times. The chain is built from TRBV7-8 and TRBJ2-6; D could derive from TRBD1 or TRBD2 (5 bases each). The germline V and J ends were trimmed by 5 bases and 2 bases, with 19 bases remaining between them. Germline CDR1 is SGHVS and CDR2 is FQNEAQ. The CDR3 totals 18 residues. The CDR3 DNA is TGTGCCAGCAGCCTTGTCGGGTGGGGGATGACTGGGGCCAACGTCCTGACTTTC. It yields the protein CASSLVGWGMTGANVLTF.

This clone was recorded a few times. The chain joins TRBV29-1 to TRBJ1-2; 9 bases align to TRBD1. V lost 6 bases to trimming and J lost 6 bases; unmatched junction nucleotides: 8. Germline values: CDR1 SQVTM, CDR2 ANQGSEA. This CDR3 region has 13 residues. The CDR3 DNA reads as TGCAGCGTGCCGGACAGGGGTTTCGATGGCTACACCTTC. Amino acids: CSVPDRGFDGYTF.

The chain uses TRBV7-9 and TRBJ2-3, with TRBD1 identical over 11 bases. The CDR3 spans 16 residues. Germline lookup yields CDR1 SEHNR and CDR2 FQNEAQ (reference sequence). J was trimmed by 6 bases and V by 1 base; bases with no gene match: 6. The CDR3 is CASSLVGQGAVDTQYF. CDR3 nucleotide sequence: TGTGCCAGCAGCTTAGTTGGACAGGGGGCTGTGGATACGCAGTATTTT.

The rearrangement links TRBV30 to TRBJ1-1; 9 bases line up with TRBD1. The CDR3 covers 17 residues. Germline trimming cut 3 bases from V and 0 bases from J; bases unmatched to any gene: 11. Germline V gene lookup returns CDR1 GTSNPN and CDR2 SVGIG (reference sequence). This chain's CDR3 is CAWSGGTGREMNTEAFF. In DNA, the CDR3 is TGTGCCTGGAGCGGCGGGACAGGGAGAGAGATGAACACTGAAGCTTTCTTT.

The chain couples TRBV10-3 to TRBJ2-7, with D tentatively TRBD1 (5 bases). CDR1 is ENHRY and CDR2 is SYGVKD in the germline V gene. V lost 6 bases, J lost 0 bases, and 9 bases lay in between. This CDR3 is 13 amino acids long. CDR3 nucleotide sequence: TGTGCCATCAGGGACACCGACTCCTACGAGCAGTACTTC. Translation gives CAIRDTDSYEQYF.

The V gene is TRBV30, the J gene TRBJ2-2; D uncertain. Germline V gene lookup returns CDR1 GTSNPN and CDR2 SVGIG (reference sequence). The CDR3 runs to 12 residues. V gave up 1 base and J gave up 5 bases, with 5 bases separating them. The CDR3 region is CAWSDGTGELFF. CDR3 nucleotide sequence: TGTGCCTGGAGTGATGGTACCGGGGAGCTGTTTTTT.

This clone was seen only a few times. The chain couples TRBV29-1 to TRBJ2-1, with D possibly TRBD2 on 6 matching bases. The CDR3 has 12 residues. The germline V gene has CDR1 SQVTM and CDR2 ANQGSEA. Trimming removed 4 bases from V and 9 bases from J, with 13 bases in between. The CDR3: CSVAIERVEQFF. CDR3 nucleotide sequence: TGCAGCGTTGCAATTGAGCGGGTTGAGCAGTTCTTC.

The rearrangement uses TRBV5-1 and TRBJ2-3; a possible D gene is TRBD1 (5 bases). The CDR3 runs to 15 residues. Germline V lookup: CDR1 SGHRS, CDR2 YFSETQ. Deletions cut 2 bases from V and 5 bases from J, with 15 bases between. The CDR3 protein is CASSFGDSALDTQYF. CDR3 sequence (DNA): TGCGCCAGCAGCTTCGGTGACAGTGCCCTAGATACGCAGTATTTT.

The chain combines TRBV30 with TRBJ1-6, with TRBD1 identical over 7 bases. CDR1 is GTSNPN, CDR2 SVGIG, per germline (reference sequence). This CDR3 has 16 amino acids. V was pared by 4 bases and J by 7 bases, with 13 bases of the junction left unmatched. The CDR3 here is CAWTPSTGRGNSPLHF. The DNA for the CDR3 is TGTGCCTGGACACCCAGCACGGGCAGGGGGAATTCACCCCTCCACTTT.